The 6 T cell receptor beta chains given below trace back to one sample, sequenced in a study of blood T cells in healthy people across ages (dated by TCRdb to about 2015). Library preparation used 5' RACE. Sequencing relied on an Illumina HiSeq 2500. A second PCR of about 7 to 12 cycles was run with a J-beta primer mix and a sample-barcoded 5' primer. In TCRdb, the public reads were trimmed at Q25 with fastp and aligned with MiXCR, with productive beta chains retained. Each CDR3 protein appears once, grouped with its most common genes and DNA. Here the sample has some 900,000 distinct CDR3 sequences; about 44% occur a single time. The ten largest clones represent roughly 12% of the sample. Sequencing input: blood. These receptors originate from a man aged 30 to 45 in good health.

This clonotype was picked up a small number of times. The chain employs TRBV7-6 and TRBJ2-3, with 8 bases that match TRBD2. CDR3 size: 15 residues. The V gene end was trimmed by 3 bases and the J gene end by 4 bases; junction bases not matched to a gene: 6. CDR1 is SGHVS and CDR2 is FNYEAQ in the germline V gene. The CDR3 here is CASSLVGGAPDTQYF. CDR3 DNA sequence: TGTGCCAGCAGCTTGGTCGGGGGGGCCCCAGATACGCAGTATTTT.

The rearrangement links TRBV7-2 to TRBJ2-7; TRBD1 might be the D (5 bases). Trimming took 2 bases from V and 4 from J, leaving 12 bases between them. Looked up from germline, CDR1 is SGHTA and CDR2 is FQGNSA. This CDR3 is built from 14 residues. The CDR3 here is CASSLRGGVYEQYF. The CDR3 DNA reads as TGTGCCAGCAGCTTAAGGGGCGGAGTATACGAGCAGTACTTC.

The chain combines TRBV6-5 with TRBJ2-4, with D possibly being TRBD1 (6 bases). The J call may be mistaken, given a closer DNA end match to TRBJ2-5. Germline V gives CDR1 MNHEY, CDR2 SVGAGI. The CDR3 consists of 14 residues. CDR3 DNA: TGTGCCAGCAGGGCGGTCAGGGGCCAAGAGACCCAGTACTTC. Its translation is CASRAVRGQETQYF.

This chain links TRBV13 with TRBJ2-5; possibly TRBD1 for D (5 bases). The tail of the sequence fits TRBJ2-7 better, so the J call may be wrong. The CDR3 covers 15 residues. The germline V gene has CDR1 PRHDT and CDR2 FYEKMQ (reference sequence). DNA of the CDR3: TGTGCCAGCAGCTTACGGGCAGGGCAGGTCTACGAGCAGTACTTC. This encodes CASSLRAGQVYEQYF.

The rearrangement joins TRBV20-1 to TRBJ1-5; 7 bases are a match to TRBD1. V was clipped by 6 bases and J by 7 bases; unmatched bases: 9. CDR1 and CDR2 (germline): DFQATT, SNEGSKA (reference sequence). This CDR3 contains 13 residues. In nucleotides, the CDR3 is TGCAGTGCACAAACAGGGGTGGGACAGCCCCAGCATTTT. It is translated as CSAQTGVGQPQHF.

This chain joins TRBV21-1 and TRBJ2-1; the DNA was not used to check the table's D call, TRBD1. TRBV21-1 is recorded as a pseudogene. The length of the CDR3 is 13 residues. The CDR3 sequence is CASSKKGENEQFF. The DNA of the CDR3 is TGTGCCAGCAGCAAAAAGGGGGAGAATGAGCAGTTCTTC.